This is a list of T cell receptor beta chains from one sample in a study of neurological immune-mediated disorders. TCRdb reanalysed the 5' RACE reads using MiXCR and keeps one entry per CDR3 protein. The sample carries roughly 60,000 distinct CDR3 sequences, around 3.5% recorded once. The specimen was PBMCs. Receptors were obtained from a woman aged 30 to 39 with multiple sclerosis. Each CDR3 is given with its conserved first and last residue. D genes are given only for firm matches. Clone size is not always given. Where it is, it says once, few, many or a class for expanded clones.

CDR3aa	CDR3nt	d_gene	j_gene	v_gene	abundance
CSASRSSGRGDTQYF	TGCAGTGCTAGTCGTTCTAGCGGGAGGGGTGATACGCAGTATTTT	TRBD2	TRBJ2-3	TRBV20-1	many
CSARARTVQETQYF	TGCAGTGCTAGGGCCCGGACAGTTCAAGAGACCCAGTACTTC	-	TRBJ2-5	TRBV20-1	many
CATSRVSTTQYF	TGTGCCACCAGCAGAGTGTCGACGACGCAGTATTTT	-	TRBJ2-3	TRBV15	many
CASSTVAGFYEQYF	TGTGCCAGCAGCACGGTAGCGGGATTCTACGAGCAGTACTTC	TRBD2	TRBJ2-7	TRBV7-2	many
CSAYSGVANNEQFF	TGCAGTGCTTACTCCGGGGTAGCCAACAATGAGCAGTTCTTC	-	TRBJ2-1	TRBV20-1	many
CASGEGYTGELFF	TGTGCTAGTGGGGAAGGTTACACCGGGGAGCTGTTTTTT	-	TRBJ2-2	TRBV12-5	many
CASSFDRVESPLNF	TGCGCCAGCAGCTTCGACAGGGTAGAGTCACCCCTCAACTTT	TRBD1	TRBJ1-6	TRBV5-1	many
CASSRTGRNQPQHF	TGTGCCAGCAGTCGGACAGGGCGCAATCAGCCCCAGCATTTT	TRBD1	TRBJ1-5	TRBV12-3/TRBV12-4	many
CASSLRDSYNSPLHF	TGTGCCAGCAGCTTAAGAGACAGCTATAATTCACCCCTCCACTTT	-	TRBJ1-6	TRBV7-9	many
CASSPRQGTAEQYF	TGTGCCAGCAGCCCTAGACAGGGAACTGCCGAGCAGTACTTC	TRBD1	TRBJ2-7	TRBV7-9	many
CASSQDRSAGETQYF	TGCGCCAGCAGCCAAGATCGGAGTGCGGGAGAGACCCAGTACTTC	-	TRBJ2-5	TRBV4-3	-
CAGGTGYNQPQHF	TGTGCCGGGGGGACAGGGTACAATCAGCCCCAGCATTTT	TRBD1	TRBJ1-5	TRBV7-8	many
CATSRGRGDNTGELFF	TGTGCCACCAGCAGGGGCAGAGGGGACAACACCGGGGAGCTGTTTTTT	-	TRBJ2-2	TRBV15	many
CSGAPQGPRTDTQYF	TGCAGTGGTGCCCCTCAGGGGCCCCGCACAGATACGCAGTATTTT	-	TRBJ2-3	TRBV20-1	many
CASSLDAGGNTDTQYF	TGCGCCAGCAGCTTGGACGCGGGGGGGAACACAGATACGCAGTATTTT	TRBD2	TRBJ2-3	TRBV5-1	-
CASSSDRGETQYF	TGTGCCAGCAGTTCCGACAGGGGGGAGACCCAGTACTTC	TRBD1	TRBJ2-5	TRBV27	many
CASSFIGQGRFF	TGTGCCAGCAGTTTCATCGGCCAGGGAAGGTTCTTC	-	TRBJ2-1	TRBV12-3/TRBV12-4	-